Listed here are 4 T cell receptor beta chains from one sample, sequenced in a study of T-cell memory formation after mild COVID-19. One entry per CDR3 protein results from TCRdb running MiXCR on the 5' RACE reads. The sample contains 190,000 or so distinct CDR3 sequences, about 21% of which appear only once. What was sequenced was PBMCs or a T cell subset sorted from them (not recorded which). The receptors here all came from an adult woman who had mild COVID-19 (a few samples of this study predate the infection). Cell type and time point are not known.

This clonotype has only a few counts. This sequence joins TRBV6-2 or TRBV6-3 and TRBJ1-2, with D perhaps TRBD1 (5 bases). V lost 5 bases and J 5 bases, leaving 6 bases between the germline ends. The CDR3 contains 11 residues. Germline V gene lookup returns CDR1 MNHEY and CDR2 SVGEGT. CDR3 amino acids: CASSRQYGYTF. CDR3 coding DNA: TGTGCCAGCAGTCGACAGTATGGCTACACCTTC.

This clonotype has a handful of counts. The rearrangement joins TRBV4-1 to TRBJ1-1; D is perhaps TRBD1 (6 bases). V was clipped by 3 bases and J by 1 base, with 9 bases between them. This CDR3 is built from 14 residues. Germline lookup yields CDR1 MGHRA and CDR2 YSYEKL. The CDR3 loop reads CASSHPGQNTEAFF. The DNA for the CDR3 is TGCGCCAGCAGCCACCCGGGACAGAACACTGAAGCTTTCTTT.

Only a few counts were recorded for this clonotype. As DNA, the CDR3 is TGCGCCAGCAGCCAATATGCGGGGGGAACTGAAGCTTTCTTT. It specifies CASSQYAGGTEAFF. The gene calls are TRBV4-1 and TRBJ1-1, with D tentatively TRBD1 (5 bases). This CDR3 has 14 residues. Trimming removed 2 bases from V and 5 bases from J, with 12 bases in between. CDR1 is MGHRA and CDR2 is YSYEKL in the germline V gene.

A note on this clonotype: One end of the junction is discordant with germline, which a read error may explain. The chain joins TRBV29-1 to TRBJ2-6, with 7 positions matching TRBD2. The germline V gene encodes CDR1 SQVTM and CDR2 ANQGSEA. CDR3 length equals 12 residues. Here the CDR3 DNA reads TGCAGCGTCGAAGAGCGGGACAACGTCCTGACTTTC. As protein: CSVEERDNVLTF.